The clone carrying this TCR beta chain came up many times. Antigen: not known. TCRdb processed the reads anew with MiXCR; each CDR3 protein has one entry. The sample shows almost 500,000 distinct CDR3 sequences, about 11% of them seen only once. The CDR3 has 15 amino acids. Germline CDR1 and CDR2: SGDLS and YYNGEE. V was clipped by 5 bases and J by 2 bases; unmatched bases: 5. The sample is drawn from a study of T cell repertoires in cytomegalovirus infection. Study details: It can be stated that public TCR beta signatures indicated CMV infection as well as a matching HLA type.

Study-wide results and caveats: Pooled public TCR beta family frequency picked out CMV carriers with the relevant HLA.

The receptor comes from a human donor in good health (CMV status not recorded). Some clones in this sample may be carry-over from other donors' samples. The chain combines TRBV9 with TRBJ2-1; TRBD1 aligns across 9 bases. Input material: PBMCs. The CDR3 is CASSPQGAAYNEQFF. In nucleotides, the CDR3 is TGTGCCAGCAGTCCACAGGGGGCCGCCTACAATGAGCAGTTCTTC.